The 20 T cell receptor beta chains given below trace back to one sample, sequenced in a study of PD-1 blockade in classical Hodgkin lymphoma. Time point described: newly diagnosed, previously untreated cHL patient sample. Negative magnetic selection isolated CD4+ T cells from thawed PBMCs. Some clones are missing from TCRdb's copy, which holds only in-frame ones; the method was immunoSEQ multiplex PCR. The sample has over 25,000 clones, about 90% seen once. What was sequenced was CD4+ T cells from blood. These receptors were obtained from a human donor with classical Hodgkin lymphoma.

In this sample, this clone turned up once. The chain couples TRBV7-2 to TRBJ2-7; TRBD2 aligns across 7 bases. The CDR3 runs to 13 residues. The germline V gene has CDR1 SGHTA and CDR2 FQGNSA. V gave up 0 bases and J gave up 4 bases; unmatched junction bases: 0. In DNA, the CDR3 is TGTGCCAGCAGCTTAGCGCGGGGGTACGAGCAGTACTTC. This sequence encodes CASSLARGYEQYF.

The gene calls are TRBV5-6 and TRBJ2-7, with D possibly matching TRBD2 (6 bases). This CDR3 has 17 amino acids. Deletions cut 4 bases from V and 3 bases from J, with 23 bases between. Germline V gene lookup returns CDR1 SGHDT and CDR2 YYEEEE. The CDR3: CASSPLGGDGAVYEQYF. The CDR3 DNA is TGTGCCAGCAGCCCCCTCGGAGGGGACGGAGCTGTCTACGAGCAGTACTTC. Full variable domain (outside the CDR3, taken from reference TRBV5-6 and TRBJ2-7): DAGVTQSPTHLIKTRGQQVTLRCSPKSGHDTVSWYQQALGQGPQFIFQYYEEEERQRGNFPDRFSGHQFPNYSSELNVNALLLGDSALYLCASSPLGGDGAVYEQYFGPGTRLTVT.

The V and J genes are TRBV28 and TRBJ2-4; D not certain. CDR1 and CDR2 (germline): MDHEN, SYDVKM. Between the trimmed V and J ends, which lost 8 bases and 0 bases, there was a span of 11 bases. There are 14 residues in the CDR3. The CDR3 DNA reads TGTGCCAGCCAACCGAGCGTAGCCAAAAACATTCAGTACTTC. Translated, it gives CASQPSVAKNIQYF.

This clone has a single count. The J gene is TRBJ2-7, the V gene TRBV28; TRBD1 matches at 7 bases. The CDR3 loop spans 13 amino acids. V lost 8 bases and J lost 8; bases outside the gene matches: 12. Germline V gene sequence: CDR1 MDHEN, CDR2 SYDVKM. The CDR3 DNA follows: TGTGCCAGCGGGGACAGCTCCCTTAGACAGCAGTACTTC. It translates to CASGDSSLRQQYF.

The chain has TRBV19 and TRBJ2-1; D possibly corresponds to TRBD2 (5 bases). V lost 4 bases to trimming and J lost 6 bases, with 13 bases between them. CDR3 length equals 14 residues. CDR1 is LNHDA and CDR2 is SQIVND in the germline V gene (reference sequence). For the CDR3, the DNA is TGTGCCAGTAGTAGCCGGGGTCCGGCCAATGAGCAGTTCTTC. The encoded protein is CASSSRGPANEQFF.

The rearrangement uses TRBV28 and TRBJ1-4; 7 bases fit TRBD1. This CDR3 is built from 14 residues. V lost 6 bases and J lost 8; bases outside the gene matches: 9. Germline V CDR1 and CDR2: MDHEN, SYDVKM. As DNA, the CDR3 is TGTGCCAGCAGCCAACAGGGGTACGGCGAAAAACTGTTTTTT. As protein: CASSQQGYGEKLFF.

The rearrangement uses TRBV28 and TRBJ1-2, with a tentative D call TRBD1 (5 bases). The CDR3 spans 16 residues. CDR1 is MDHEN, CDR2 SYDVKM, per germline. The V end was cut by 7 bases, the J end by 2 bases, with 20 bases between. This chain's CDR3 is CASTLYVAGPNYGYTF. CDR3 coding DNA: TGTGCCAGCACCTTGTATGTTGCGGGGCCCAACTATGGCTACACCTTC.

Only one count was recorded for this clone. This chain connects TRBV12-5 to TRBJ2-5; D perhaps matches TRBD2 (7 bases). Germline V gene sequence: CDR1 LGHNT, CDR2 FRNRAP. V lost 5 bases, J lost 1 base, and 11 bases lay in between. The length of the CDR3 is 14 residues. The CDR3 nucleotides read TGTGCTAGTGGTCCTCGGGGGGCCCAAGAGACCCAGTACTTC. Translating it yields CASGPRGAQETQYF. The complete variable domain, with remaining parts taken from reference TRBV12-5 and TRBJ2-5, reads DARVTQTPRHKVTEMGQEVTMRCQPILGHNTVFWYRQTMMQGLELLAYFRNRAPLDDSGMPKDRFSAEMPDATLATLKIQPSEPRDSAVYFCASGPRGAQETQYFGPGTRLLVL.

The chain employs TRBV7-2 and TRBJ2-2; 12 positions match TRBD2. Trimming took 4 bases from V and 5 from J; bases not matched to a gene: 5. There are 16 residues in the CDR3. The germline gives CDR1 SGHTA, CDR2 FQGNSA. The CDR3 sequence is CASSSRTSGATGELFF. The CDR3 DNA is TGTGCCAGCAGCTCTCGGACTAGCGGGGCGACCGGGGAGCTGTTTTTT.

V usage is TRBV7-9 and J usage is TRBJ2-2, with D maybe TRBD1 (6 bases). This CDR3 contains 15 residues. The V and J ends lost 3 bases and 3 bases respectively, with 11 bases between them. Germline V gene lookup returns CDR1 SEHNR and CDR2 FQNEAQ (reference sequence). The CDR3, as DNA: TGTGCCAGCAGCTTGTATCCAGGGGACACCGGGGAGCTGTTTTTT. This gives the protein CASSLYPGDTGELFF.

This clone was counted once. V and J are TRBV27 and TRBJ2-3; D tentatively fits TRBD1 or TRBD2 (5 bases each). V shed 5 bases and J shed 5 bases, with 14 bases lying between them. This CDR3 comprises 14 residues. Germline V gene data show CDR1 as MNHEY and CDR2 as SMNVEV (reference sequence). The CDR3 is CASSIRDAKDTQYF. CDR3 in DNA: TGTGCCAGCAGTATCCGGGACGCGAAAGATACGCAGTATTTT.

The chain is built from TRBV6-5 and TRBJ2-3; 7 bases are shared with TRBD2. Losses at the gene ends were 10 bases for V and 2 bases for J; bases not matched to a gene: 12. The germline CDR1 and CDR2 sequences are MNHEY and SVGAGI. The length of the CDR3 is 15 residues. CDR3 in amino acids: CATLVLADITDTQYF. CDR3 DNA: TGTGCCACGCTCGTTCTAGCGGACATCACAGATACGCAGTATTTT.

The chain is built from TRBV30 and TRBJ2-7; D is unclear. V lost 5 bases, J lost 4 bases, and 9 bases lay in between. The CDR3 runs 11 residues. Germline V gives CDR1 GTSNPN, CDR2 SVGIG (reference sequence). The CDR3 spells CAWGLSYEQYF. The CDR3 DNA is TGTGCCTGGGGGTTATCTTACGAGCAGTACTTC.

This chain uses TRBV9 with TRBJ2-2; D possibly corresponds to TRBD2 (7 bases). The CDR3 has 15 amino acids. V dropped 0 bases and J dropped 5 bases, with 11 bases sitting between them. Germline assignment: CDR1 SGDLS and CDR2 YYNGEE. The CDR3 is CASSVAGGSTGELFF. In DNA form, the CDR3 reads TGTGCCAGCAGCGTAGCGGGGGGCTCGACCGGGGAGCTGTTTTTT.

The chain has TRBV28 and TRBJ1-5; 11 bases are a match to TRBD1. CDR3 size: 18 residues. The junction had 14 bases not matched to a gene; V was cut back by 8 bases and J by 2 bases. Per germline, CDR1 MDHEN and CDR2 SYDVKM. The CDR3 bases are TGTGCCAGCCAAGTGCCGGGACAGGGGGATTGGGGCAATCAGCCCCAGCATTTT. It is translated as CASQVPGQGDWGNQPQHF.

The V and J genes are TRBV27 and TRBJ1-2; weak D call: TRBD1 (5 bases). V gave up 8 bases and J gave up 8 bases, with 12 bases separating them. Germline values: CDR1 MNHEY, CDR2 SMNVEV (reference sequence). The CDR3 runs 11 residues. CDR3 DNA: TGTGCCAGCGGGGGAGGCAACGGCTACACCTTC. This sequence encodes CASGGGNGYTF.

The chain carries TRBV19 and TRBJ1-5; D gene uncertain. The length of the CDR3 is 13 residues. Germline-derived CDR1 and CDR2 are LNHDA and SQIVND (reference sequence). The V end lost 10 bases, the J end lost 0 bases, and 10 bases lay between the germline ends. The CDR3 DNA is TGTGCCACCGGGGAAAATAGCAATCAGCCCCAGCATTTT. As protein: CATGENSNQPQHF.

The genes are TRBV28 and TRBJ2-1, with 7 nucleotides matching TRBD2. The germline V gene encodes CDR1 MDHEN and CDR2 SYDVKM. The CDR3 covers 15 residues. V lost 1 base to trimming and J lost 6 bases; unmatched junction nucleotides: 6. The CDR3 DNA reads as TGTGCCAGCAGTTTATTGGCTAGCGGTGCCAATGAGCAGTTCTTC. Translated: CASSLLASGANEQFF.

The chain links TRBV10-3 to TRBJ2-5; 7 positions match TRBD1. Germline V gives CDR1 ENHRY, CDR2 SYGVKD. Trimming removed 5 bases from V and 1 base from J; junction bases left unmatched: 1. The CDR3 is 13 residues long. The CDR3 bases are TGTGCCATCAGTAGACAGGGCCAAGAGACCCAGTACTTC. Amino acid sequence: CAISRQGQETQYF.

The chain has TRBV29-1 and TRBJ1-1, with D perhaps TRBD1 (5 bases). The CDR3 contains 13 residues. Per the germline V gene, CDR1 is SQVTM and CDR2 is ANQGSEA. V shed 3 bases and J shed 1 base, with 9 bases lying between them. CDR3 nucleotides: TGCAGCGTTGATGACAGCTCGAACACTGAAGCTTTCTTT. Protein sequence: CSVDDSSNTEAFF.